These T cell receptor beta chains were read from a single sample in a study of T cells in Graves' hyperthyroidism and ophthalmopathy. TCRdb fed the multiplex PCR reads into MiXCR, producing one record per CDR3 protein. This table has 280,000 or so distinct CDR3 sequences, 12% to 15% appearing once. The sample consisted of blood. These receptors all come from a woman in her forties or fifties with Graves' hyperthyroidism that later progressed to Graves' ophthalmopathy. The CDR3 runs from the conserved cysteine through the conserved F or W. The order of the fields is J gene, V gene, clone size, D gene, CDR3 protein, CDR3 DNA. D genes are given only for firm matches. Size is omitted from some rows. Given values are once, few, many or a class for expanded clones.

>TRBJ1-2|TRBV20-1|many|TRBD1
CSATTTWTGGNGYTF
TGCAGTGCTACCACCACTTGGACAGGGGGAAATGGCTACACCTTC
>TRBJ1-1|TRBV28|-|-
CASSPAGLNTEAFF
TGTGCCAGCAGTCCCGCAGGGCTGAACACTGAAGCTTTCTTT
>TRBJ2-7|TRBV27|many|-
CASSLSSGYEQYF
TGTGCCAGCAGTTTATCGAGCGGCTACGAGCAGTACTTC
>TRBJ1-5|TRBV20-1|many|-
CSARDPGDLGNQPQHF
TGCAGTGCTAGAGATCCGGGGGATCTGGGCAATCAGCCCCAGCATTTT
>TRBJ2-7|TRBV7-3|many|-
CASSLGGRRDEQYF
TGTGCCAGCAGCTTAGGGGGCCGCCGAGACGAGCAGTACTTC
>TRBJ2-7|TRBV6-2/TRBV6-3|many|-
CASSTGPMQDSYEQYF
TGTGCCAGCAGCACCGGACCCATGCAAGACTCCTACGAGCAGTACTTC
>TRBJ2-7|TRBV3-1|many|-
CASSQVGLAERYF
TGTGCCAGCAGCCAAGTAGGCCTGGCTGAACGGTACTTC
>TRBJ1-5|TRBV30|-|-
CAWSMGSNQPQHF
TGTGCCTGGAGTATGGGTAGCAATCAGCCCCAGCATTTT
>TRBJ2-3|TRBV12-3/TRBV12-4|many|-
CASSSARDTQYF
TGTGCCAGCAGTTCGGCGCGAGATACGCAGTATTTT
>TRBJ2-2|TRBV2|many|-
CASSDLGLVNTGELFF
TGTGCCAGCAGTGACCTGGGTTTGGTGAACACCGGGGAGCTGTTTTTT
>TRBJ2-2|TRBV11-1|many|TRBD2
CASSFPTSGNTGELFF
TGTGCCAGCAGCTTCCCGACTAGCGGAAACACCGGGGAGCTGTTTTTT
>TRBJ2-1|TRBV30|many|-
CAWSLLAWEPYNEQFF
TGTGCCTGGAGTCTATTGGCCTGGGAACCCTACAATGAGCAGTTCTTC
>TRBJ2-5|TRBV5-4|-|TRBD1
CASSWGQGNEETQYF
TGTGCCAGCAGCTGGGGACAGGGGAACGAAGAGACCCAGTACTTC
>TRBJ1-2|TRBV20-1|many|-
CSAVGDIDYGYTF
TGCAGTGCCGTGGGGGACATTGACTATGGCTACACCTTC
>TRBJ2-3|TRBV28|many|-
CASSITVSTDTQYF
TGTGCCAGCAGTATTACAGTTAGCACAGATACGCAGTATTTT
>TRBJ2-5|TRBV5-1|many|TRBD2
CASKGSGSEYQETQYF
TGCGCCAGCAAGGGTAGCGGGAGTGAGTACCAAGAGACCCAGTACTTC
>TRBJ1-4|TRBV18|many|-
CASSPPVSTGGNEKLFF
TGTGCCAGCTCACCACCTGTGTCGACGGGTGGGAATGAAAAACTGTTTTTT
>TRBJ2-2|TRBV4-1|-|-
CASSQSGQSSGELFF
TGCGCCAGCAGCCAATCCGGGCAATCGTCCGGGGAGCTGTTTTTT
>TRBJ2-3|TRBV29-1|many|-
CSVAGWNTDTQYF
TGCAGCGTTGCAGGCTGGAACACAGATACGCAGTATTTT
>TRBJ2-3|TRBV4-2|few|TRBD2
CASSQEGQREEYF
TGTGCCAGCAGCCAAGAGGGGCAGCGGGAGGAGTATTTT
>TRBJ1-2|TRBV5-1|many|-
CASSLAGLASGYTF
TGCGCCAGCAGCTTGGCGGGACTGGCTTCAGGCTACACCTTC
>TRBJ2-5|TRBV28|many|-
CASSFPRGGGETQYF
TGTGCCAGCAGTTTCCCCAGGGGGGGGGGAGAGACCCAGTACTTC
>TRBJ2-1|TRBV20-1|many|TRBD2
CSARDFNGRAYNEQFF
TGCAGTGCTAGAGATTTCAACGGGAGGGCCTACAATGAGCAGTTCTTC
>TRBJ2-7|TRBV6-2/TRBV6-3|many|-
CASSPGDGAKSSYEQYF
TGTGCCAGCAGCCCCGGGGACGGCGCCAAAAGCTCCTACGAGCAGTACTTC